A single sample is the source of the 20 T cell receptor beta chains below, sequenced in a study of cytomegalovirus exposure and HLA in healthy donors (dated by TCRdb to about 2017). Library preparation was by the immunoSEQ multiplex PCR assay. For the multiplex PCR, a mixture combining 60 forward primers for TCR Vbeta segments and 13 reverse primers for TCR Jbeta segments was used. In TCRdb, the immuneACCESS table is reduced to in-frame sequences with V and J assigned. These tables do not hold every clone; where another copy was compared, an unresolved V gene accounts for under half, and the others remain unexplained. This sample has some 120,000 clones in its table, and 72% of those were observed once. The top ten hold less than 4.5% of the sample. Sample: PBMCs. The receptors come from a man aged 30 to 39 in good health and CMV-seronegative.

The chain carries TRBV13 and TRBJ2-7; a possible D gene is TRBD1 (6 bases). The V end was cut by 5 bases, the J end by 4 bases, with 18 bases between. Germline CDR1 is PRHDT and CDR2 is FYEKMQ (reference sequence). The CDR3 totals 15 residues. This chain's CDR3 is CASSLVDSLLYEQYF. CDR3 in DNA: TGTGCCAGCAGCCTAGTGGACAGCCTACTATACGAGCAGTACTTC.

The chain has TRBV6-1 and TRBJ1-1; no reliable D call. CDR3 length: 13 amino acids. The V end lost 5 bases, the J end lost 0 bases, and 7 bases lay between the germline ends. CDR1 MNHNS and CDR2 SASEGT come from the germline V gene. The CDR3, as DNA: TGTGCCAGCAGTACCGAGGTGAACACTGAAGCTTTCTTT. Amino acids: CASSTEVNTEAFF.

The chain recombines TRBV30 with TRBJ2-5, with 11 nucleotides matching TRBD2. The V and J ends lost 0 bases and 5 bases, in that order; junction bases with no gene match: 5. Germline CDR1 GTSNPN, CDR2 SVGIG (reference sequence). The CDR3 contains 15 residues. In DNA, the CDR3 is TGTGCCTGGAGTGTTAGACTAGCGGGGCCGGAGACCCAGTACTTC. Translated, it gives CAWSVRLAGPETQYF. The whole variable domain, filled in from reference TRBV30 and TRBJ2-5, reads SQTIHQWPATLVQPVGSPLSLECTVEGTSNPNLYWYRQAAGRGLQLLFYSVGIGQISSEVPQNLSASRPQDRQFILSSKKLLLSDSGFYLCAWSVRLAGPETQYFGPGTRLLVL.

V usage is TRBV6-1 and J usage is TRBJ2-5; D gene unclear. Per germline, CDR1 MNHNS and CDR2 SASEGT. The CDR3 is 18 amino acids. The V end was cut by 2 bases, the J end by 7 bases, with 26 bases between. The CDR3 DNA reads TGTGCCAGCAGTGAATGGGCCCCACCCCTCCCTGGCTACGGGACCCAGTACTTC. Protein sequence: CASSEWAPPLPGYGTQYF.

The CDR3 region is CASSLEAGGPGEFF. CDR3 bases: TGCGCCAGCAGCTTGGAAGCGGGGGGGCCGGGGGAGTTCTTC. The rearrangement joins TRBV5-1 to TRBJ2-1; 10 bases fit TRBD2. There are 14 residues in the CDR3. The germline gives CDR1 SGHRS, CDR2 YFSETQ. V trimming: 0 bases; J trimming: 14 bases; junction bases outside the gene matches: 8.

This chain links TRBV2 with TRBJ1-3; TRBD1 is a possible D gene (6 bases). V lost 4 bases to trimming and J lost 4 bases, with 8 bases between them. Germline V lookup: CDR1 SNHLY, CDR2 FYNNEI. The CDR3 extends over 13 amino acids. In DNA form, the CDR3 reads TGTGCCAGCAGTGGGGGGCACGGAAACACCATATATTTT. Translation: CASSGGHGNTIYF. Filled out from reference TRBV2 and TRBJ1-3, the complete variable domain reads EPEVTQTPSHQVTQMGQEVILRCVPISNHLYFYWYRQILGQKVEFLVSFYNNEISEKSEIFDDQFSVERPDGSNFTLKIRSTKLEDSAMYFCASSGGHGNTIYFGEGSWLTVV.

This chain uses TRBV18 with TRBJ1-3, with D tentatively TRBD1 (6 bases). V was pared by 4 bases and J by 1 base, with 8 bases between. The germline V gene encodes CDR1 KGHSH and CDR2 LQKENI. The CDR3 totals 14 residues. The CDR3 here is CASSQTGSGNTIYF. CDR3 coding DNA: TGTGCCAGCTCACAAACAGGGTCTGGAAACACCATATATTTT. Supplemented by reference TRBV18 and TRBJ1-3, the full variable domain reads NAGVMQNPRHLVRRRGQEARLRCSPMKGHSHVYWYRQLPEEGLKFMVYLQKENIIDESGMPKERFSAEFPKEGPSILRIQQVVRGDSAAYFCASSQTGSGNTIYFGEGSWLTVV.

The chain recombines TRBV7-3 with TRBJ2-1; 10 bases are shared with TRBD1. The CDR3 has 15 residues. Germline loops: CDR1 SGHTA, CDR2 FQGTGA. J gave up 7 bases and V 1 base, and 4 bases lay outside the gene matches. CDR3 loop: CASSLIGTGANEQFF. The CDR3 DNA is TGTGCCAGCAGCTTAATAGGGACAGGGGCGAATGAGCAGTTCTTC.

The CDR3 loop reads CASSGAGLSGELFF. Written as DNA, the CDR3 is TGTGCCAGCAGCGGGGCGGGACTCTCCGGGGAGCTGTTTTTT. This chain links TRBV5-6 with TRBJ2-2; D possibly corresponds to TRBD2 (6 bases). The CDR3 covers 14 residues. Deletions cut 4 bases from V and 6 bases from J, with 13 bases between. Germline CDR1 and CDR2: SGHDT and YYEEEE.

This CDR3 reads CASSPRQFNEKLFF. For the CDR3, the DNA is TGCGCCAGCAGCCCTCGACAGTTTAATGAAAAACTGTTTTTT. The chain is built from TRBV5-1 and TRBJ1-4; D is perhaps TRBD1 (5 bases). V was clipped by 4 bases and J by 4 bases, with 11 bases between them. CDR3 size: 14 residues. Per germline, CDR1 SGHRS and CDR2 YFSETQ.

This sequence joins TRBV7-9 and TRBJ1-2; 7 nucleotides match TRBD1. Germline V CDR1 and CDR2: SEHNR, FQNEAQ (reference sequence). CDR3 length equals 14 residues. Germline trimming cut 5 bases from V and 3 bases from J; bases unmatched to any gene: 6. CDR3 DNA sequence: TGTGCCAGCAGCCCGACAGGGTTTTACTATGGCTACACCTTC. It codes for CASSPTGFYYGYTF.

In DNA form, the CDR3 reads TGTGCCAGCAGCCCTACTGCGGGGGGCACAGATACGCAGTATTTT. Its translation: CASSPTAGGTDTQYF. V gene TRBV7-9 combines with J gene TRBJ2-3, with 7 positions matching TRBD2. Trimming removed 5 bases from V and 1 base from J; junction bases left unmatched: 6. This CDR3 spans 15 amino acids. The germline V gene has CDR1 SEHNR and CDR2 FQNEAQ (reference sequence).

V and J are TRBV30 and TRBJ2-1, with TRBD2 identical over 11 bases. Germline V gene lookup returns CDR1 GTSNPN and CDR2 SVGIG (reference sequence). The CDR3 spans 13 residues. J was trimmed by 5 bases and V by 4 bases; bases with no gene match: 1. The CDR3 here is CAWTSGGNNEQFF. Here the CDR3 DNA reads TGTGCCTGGACTAGCGGGGGGAACAATGAGCAGTTCTTC. The complete variable domain, with remaining parts taken from reference TRBV30 and TRBJ2-1, reads SQTIHQWPATLVQPVGSPLSLECTVEGTSNPNLYWYRQAAGRGLQLLFYSVGIGQISSEVPQNLSASRPQDRQFILSSKKLLLSDSGFYLCAWTSGGNNEQFFGPGTRLTVL.

The chain has TRBV11-3 and TRBJ2-1, with D possibly being TRBD1 (7 bases). CDR1 is SGHNT and CDR2 is YENEEA in the germline V gene. V was cut by 5 bases and J by 9 bases, with 14 bases left in between. This CDR3 contains 13 residues. CDR3 loop: CASSLRRGVEQFF. CDR3 coding DNA: TGTGCCAGCAGCCTACGCAGGGGGGTTGAGCAGTTCTTC. Combining the CDR3 with reference TRBV11-3 and TRBJ2-1 gives the whole variable domain EAGVVQSPRYKIIEKKQPVAFWCNPISGHNTLYWYLQNLGQGPELLIRYENEEAVDDSQLPKDRFSAERLKGVDSTLKIQPAELGDSAVYLCASSLRRGVEQFFGPGTRLTVL.

This clone was seen only once. This chain links TRBV6-1 with TRBJ2-7, with TRBD1 matching 9 bases. CDR3 length: 16 residues. V shed 2 bases and J 3 bases; nucleotides not matched to a gene: 8. The germline V gene encodes CDR1 MNHNS and CDR2 SASEGT. Here the CDR3 reads CASSEMLGTGLYEQYF. CDR3 nucleotides: TGTGCCAGCAGTGAAATGCTTGGGACAGGGCTCTACGAGCAGTACTTC.

This clone has a handful of counts. V gene TRBV9 combines with J gene TRBJ2-5, with a tentative D call TRBD1 (6 bases). Germline CDR1 and CDR2: SGDLS and YYNGEE. The CDR3 covers 16 residues. Trimming stripped 4 bases from V and 4 bases from J, with 20 bases between. CDR3 in DNA: TGTGCCAGCAGCTCCCTCGGGCAGGGGTCGGTAGAGACCCAGTACTTC. Encoded protein: CASSSLGQGSVETQYF.

This clone was seen a single time. The V and J genes are TRBV2 and TRBJ2-7, with 7 bases identical to TRBD1. The CDR3 sequence is 15 residues long. Trimming removed 2 bases from V and 2 bases from J; junction bases left unmatched: 6. Germline V lookup: CDR1 SNHLY, CDR2 FYNNEI. This chain's CDR3 is CASSEWGQLTYEQYF. CDR3 DNA sequence: TGTGCCAGCAGTGAATGGGGACAGCTAACCTACGAGCAGTACTTC.

A single count supports this clone. The chain joins TRBV29-1 to TRBJ1-2; D is possibly TRBD1 (6 bases). The germline CDR1 and CDR2 sequences are SQVTM and ANQGSEA. Trimming removed 7 bases from V and 5 bases from J, with 14 bases in between. The CDR3 covers 12 residues. CDR3 residues: CSAADRRYGYTF. CDR3 DNA: TGCAGCGCCGCGGACAGAAGATATGGCTACACCTTC.

This sequence joins TRBV10-3 and TRBJ1-2; 7 bases line up with TRBD1. The V gene end was trimmed by 3 bases and the J gene end by 5 bases; junction bases not matched to a gene: 3. This CDR3 comprises 13 residues. Germline values: CDR1 ENHRY, CDR2 SYGVKD. Here the CDR3 DNA reads TGTGCCATCAGTGAAACAGGGGAGTATGGCTACACCTTC. Its protein is CAISETGEYGYTF.

This sequence joins TRBV6-1 and TRBJ2-3; D is perhaps TRBD2 (6 bases). The CDR3 length is 13 residues. Trimming left V 8 bases short and J 0 bases short, with 9 bases between. Germline V gene sequence: CDR1 MNHNS, CDR2 SASEGT. The CDR3 nucleotides are TGTGCCAGCGGGACTTATAGCACAGATACGCAGTATTTT. Translating it yields CASGTYSTDTQYF.